One and the same sample provided the 20 T cell receptor beta chains below, sequenced in a study of cytomegalovirus exposure and HLA in healthy donors. The study ran its PCR with 60 Vbeta and 13 Jbeta primers. Profiling relied on immunoSEQ multiplex PCR, and the TCRdb table lists in-frame clones only, not all of them. The sample shows 90,000 to 130,000 clones, and approximately 3.7% sits with its ten largest clones. The source material was PBMCs. The origin of the receptors is a man aged 30 to 39 in good health and CMV-seronegative.

This rearrangement joins TRBV2 to TRBJ1-5; possible D gene TRBD1, 6 bases. There are 14 residues in the CDR3. Trimming left V 6 bases short and J 3 bases short, with 12 bases between. Germline V gene sequence: CDR1 SNHLY, CDR2 FYNNEI. CDR3 amino acids: CASRQNRDNQPQHF. The CDR3 bases are TGTGCCAGCAGACAGAACAGGGACAATCAGCCCCAGCATTTT.

Here the CDR3 reads CASSLPMTGVKNEQYF. The CDR3 nucleotides are TGCGCCAGCAGCCTCCCGATGACAGGGGTTAAGAACGAGCAGTACTTC. The chain uses TRBV5-1 and TRBJ2-7; 8 nucleotides match TRBD1. With 4 bases clipped from V and 5 bases from J, the junction kept 14 bases outside the gene matches. Germline CDR1 reads SGHRS; CDR2 reads YFSETQ. There are 16 residues in the CDR3. The variable domain in full, with the rest retrieved from reference TRBV5-1 and TRBJ2-7, is KAGVTQTPRYLIKTRGQQVTLSCSPISGHRSVSWYQQTPGQGLQFLFEYFSETQRNKGNFPGRFSGRQFSNSRSEMNVSTLELGDSALYLCASSLPMTGVKNEQYFGPGTRLTVT.

This rearrangement joins TRBV25-1 to TRBJ2-1; TRBD2 aligns across 8 bases. Trimming at V came to 3 bases and at J to 7 bases, leaving 5 bases not matched to a gene. The CDR3 extends over 14 amino acids. Germline V lookup: CDR1 MGHDK, CDR2 SYGVNS. In nucleotides, the CDR3 is TGTGCCAGCAGTGATAGCGGGGCCCTTAATGAGCAGTTCTTC. Translation: CASSDSGALNEQFF.

This chain connects TRBV30 to TRBJ2-5; weak D call: TRBD2 (5 bases). The CDR3 spans 16 residues. V was shortened by 0 bases and J by 4 bases, with 18 bases between the two germline ends. In germline, CDR1 is GTSNPN, CDR2 SVGIG (reference sequence). CDR3 region: CAWSVLDPRSAETQYF. The CDR3 coding sequence is TGTGCCTGGAGTGTACTAGACCCACGGAGTGCAGAGACCCAGTACTTC.

This rearrangement joins TRBV2 to TRBJ2-3; TRBD2 matches 16 bases. Germline CDR1 and CDR2: SNHLY and FYNNEI. Germline trimming cut 6 bases from V and 4 bases from J; bases unmatched to any gene: 13. This CDR3 is 19 amino acids long. CDR3 loop: CASRRPGLAGGKGADTQYF. CDR3 nucleotides: TGTGCCAGCAGACGACCGGGACTAGCGGGGGGGAAAGGAGCAGATACGCAGTATTTT.

The gene calls are TRBV4-1 and TRBJ2-2; 14 bases fit TRBD2. CDR1 is MGHRA and CDR2 is YSYEKL in the germline V gene. The CDR3 has 18 amino acids. Germline trimming cut 5 bases from V and 4 bases from J; bases unmatched to any gene: 9. The CDR3 spells CASSASGTSGGGTGELFF. The CDR3 DNA reads TGCGCCAGCAGCGCGTCCGGGACTAGCGGGGGAGGCACCGGGGAGCTGTTTTTT.

This chain links TRBV2 with TRBJ2-5; 7 bases are a match to TRBD2. CDR1 and CDR2 from the germline V gene are SNHLY and FYNNEI. The CDR3 contains 12 residues. V was pared by 6 bases and J by 4 bases, with 2 bases of the junction left unmatched. CDR3 protein: CASRLAAETQYF. As DNA, the CDR3 is TGTGCCAGCAGGCTAGCGGCAGAGACCCAGTACTTC.

The rearrangement links TRBV7-3 to TRBJ2-1; TRBD2 matches at 9 bases. The germline gives CDR1 SGHTA, CDR2 FQGTGA. This CDR3 has 12 amino acids. Trimming cost V 2 bases and J 12 bases; bases outside gene matches: 2. This CDR3 reads CASSLPAGGQFF. The CDR3 DNA reads as TGTGCCAGCAGCTTACCAGCGGGGGGGCAGTTCTTC.

The chain is built from TRBV9 and TRBJ1-1, with TRBD1 identical over 11 bases. V shed 3 bases, J shed 4 bases, and the junction held 14 bases outside the gene matches. The germline CDR1 and CDR2 sequences are SGDLS and YYNGEE. This CDR3 has 18 residues. In DNA, the CDR3 is TGTGCCAGCAGCGCCCTCCCCGGGGACAGGGGGGGAGGCACTGAAGCTTTCTTT. This translates into CASSALPGDRGGGTEAFF.

The chain couples TRBV5-4 to TRBJ2-7; TRBD1 aligns across 9 bases. J was trimmed by 1 base and V by 4 bases; bases with no gene match: 3. This CDR3 has 14 residues. Germline V lookup: CDR1 SGHNT, CDR2 YYREEE (reference sequence). This CDR3 is CASSTGQGSYEQYF. The CDR3 bases are TGTGCCAGCAGCACGGGACAGGGTTCCTACGAGCAGTACTTC.

The chain carries TRBV7-2 and TRBJ1-6, with D uncertain. The V gene lost 4 bases and the J gene lost 0 bases, with 16 bases spanning the gap. The CDR3 has 18 residues. Germline CDR1 is SGHTA and CDR2 is FQGNSA. The CDR3 DNA sequence: TGTGCCAGCAGCTCCTCTTCCCCAGGTCGCTCCTATAATTCACCCCTCCACTTT. Translating it yields CASSSSSPGRSYNSPLHF.

CDR3 coding DNA: TGCGCCAGCAGCTTTACAGGGGGCTCCTACAATGAGCAGTTCTTC. Translating gives CASSFTGGSYNEQFF. The V call is TRBV5-1, the J call TRBJ2-1; 8 nucleotides line up with TRBD1. CDR1 and CDR2 from the germline V gene are SGHRS and YFSETQ. CDR3 length: 15 residues. Unmatched junction bases numbered 1, after V lost 2 bases and J lost 0 bases.

Concerning this clone itself: At one end the junction does not follow the germline gene, possibly because of a read error. This sequence joins TRBV5-5 and TRBJ1-6, with TRBD1 identical over 7 bases. Germline CDR1 is SGHKS and CDR2 is YYEKEE (reference sequence). The CDR3 sequence is 14 residues long. CDR3 loop: CTSSLQGLDSPLHF. CDR3 nucleotide sequence: TGTACCAGCAGCTTACAGGGGCTCGACTCACCCCTCCACTTT. The full variable domain, rest sourced from reference TRBV5-5 and TRBJ1-6, is DAGVTQSPTHLIKTRGQQVTLRCSPISGHKSVSWYQQVLGQGPQFIFQYYEKEERGRGNFPDRFSARQFPNYSSELNVNALLLGDSALYLCTSSLQGLDSPLHFGNGTRLTVT.

The V and J genes are TRBV5-6 and TRBJ2-1; 7 bases are shared with TRBD1. The CDR3 spans 16 residues. Trimming cost V 5 bases and J 0 bases; bases outside gene matches: 8. CDR1 is SGHDT and CDR2 is YYEEEE in the germline V gene. DNA for the CDR3: TGTGCCAGCAGTTTCTACAGGGGATACTCCTACAATGAGCAGTTCTTC. Translation gives CASSFYRGYSYNEQFF.

The chain recombines TRBV7-3 with TRBJ2-5; the match to TRBD2 covers 8 bases. Germline V CDR1 and CDR2: SGHTA, FQGTGA. The J segment lost 2 bases and the V segment lost 1 base, leaving 3 bases of the junction unmatched. The CDR3 covers 15 residues. The CDR3 sequence: CASSLIAGPQETQYF. The CDR3 bases are TGTGCCAGCAGCTTAATAGCGGGGCCGCAAGAGACCCAGTACTTC.

V and J are TRBV19 and TRBJ2-5; 7 positions agree with TRBD1. Trimming cost V 6 bases and J 1 base; bases outside gene matches: 5. The length of the CDR3 is 14 residues. Germline CDR1 LNHDA, CDR2 SQIVND (reference sequence). CDR3 amino acids: CASRHSGGQETQYF. The DNA for the CDR3 is TGTGCCAGTAGGCATTCAGGGGGCCAAGAGACCCAGTACTTC. The full variable domain, its missing parts supplied by reference TRBV19 and TRBJ2-5, is DGGITQSPKYLFRKEGQNVTLSCEQNLNHDAMYWYRQDPGQGLRLIYYSQIVNDFQKGDIAEGYSVSREKKESFPLTVTSAQKNPTAFYLCASRHSGGQETQYFGPGTRLLVL.

Worth noting for this clone: Other DNA sequences of this sample code for an identical CDR3. This chain connects TRBV18 to TRBJ1-5, with 7 positions matching TRBD1. Looked up from germline, CDR1 is KGHSH and CDR2 is LQKENI. V gave up 6 bases and J gave up 4 bases; unmatched junction bases: 6. This CDR3 comprises 14 residues. This chain's CDR3 is CASSPGQTNQPQHF. The DNA of the CDR3 is TGTGCCAGCTCTCCGGGACAGACGAATCAGCCCCAGCATTTT.

The rearrangement uses TRBV2 and TRBJ2-2; 12 positions agree with TRBD2. The CDR3 has 14 amino acids. Germline-derived CDR1 and CDR2 are SNHLY and FYNNEI. The junction had 3 bases not matched to a gene; V was cut back by 6 bases and J by 7 bases. CDR3 DNA sequence: TGTGCCAGCAGACCTAGCGGGAGGGGCGGGGAGCTGTTTTTT. It codes for CASRPSGRGGELFF.

The chain joins TRBV6-1 to TRBJ2-7, with 8 bases that match TRBD1. V was clipped by 8 bases and J by 2 bases; unmatched bases: 5. CDR3 size: 13 residues. Germline CDR1 MNHNS, CDR2 SASEGT. In DNA form, the CDR3 reads TGTGCCAGCGAGGGACAGGTAACCTACGAGCAGTACTTC. Amino acid sequence: CASEGQVTYEQYF.

The V and J genes are TRBV14 and TRBJ2-1, with 8 bases aligning to TRBD2. V was pared by 4 bases and J by 5 bases, with 4 bases of the junction left unmatched. The CDR3 sequence is 14 residues long. Germline CDR1 SGHDN, CDR2 FVKESK. In DNA, the CDR3 is TGTGCCAGCAGCCCGGGGGGGCCACACAATGAGCAGTTCTTC. Translated, it gives CASSPGGPHNEQFF.